Below, 27 T cell receptor beta chains from the same sample are listed, as sequenced in a study of identifying expanded T cells in peripheral blood. The table came from immunoSEQ multiplex PCR; TCRdb's copy has only in-frame clones and leaves some out. Of roughly 100,000 clones listed, around 88% are singletons. Sequencing was done on a sample of blood. These receptors all stem from a person aged 18 to 75 in good health.

The gene calls are TRBV27 and TRBJ1-1; D ambiguous. V was trimmed by 2 bases and J by 4 bases, leaving 8 bases between them. This CDR3 contains 13 residues. CDR1 is MNHEY and CDR2 is SMNVEV in the germline V gene (reference sequence). CDR3: CASSLRGSTEAFF. CDR3 nucleotides: TGTGCCAGCAGTTTACGGGGAAGCACTGAAGCTTTCTTT.

The chain recombines TRBV7-2 with TRBJ1-1, with D unclear. There are 16 residues in the CDR3. V shed 0 bases and J shed 8 bases, with 19 bases lying between them. Germline V gene sequence: CDR1 SGHTA, CDR2 FQGNSA. In DNA form, the CDR3 reads TGTGCCAGCAGCTTAGCTCTTCGGTCCACCTCGGGGGAAGCTTTCTTT. Residues: CASSLALRSTSGEAFF.

The chain couples TRBV28 to TRBJ1-4, with D hard to call. V shed 7 bases and J shed 3 bases, with 21 bases lying between them. Germline assignment: CDR1 MDHEN and CDR2 SYDVKM. This CDR3 spans 17 amino acids. CDR3 loop: CASTPDPRRDANEKLFF. The DNA of the CDR3 is TGTGCCAGCACCCCGGACCCGCGGCGTGATGCTAATGAAAAACTGTTTTTT.

The chain uses TRBV11-3 and TRBJ2-7; TRBD2 might be the D (6 bases). The CDR3 is made up of 14 amino acids. Trimming stripped 1 base from V and 0 bases from J, with 7 bases between. Germline V gene data show CDR1 as SGHNT and CDR2 as YENEEA. CDR3 in DNA: TGTGCCAGCAGCTTAGTAGCGGACTCCTACGAGCAGTACTTC. Residues: CASSLVADSYEQYF.

The rearrangement uses TRBV25-1 and TRBJ2-4, with D tentatively TRBD1 (6 bases). Germline CDR1 reads MGHDK; CDR2 reads SYGVNS. The CDR3 spans 13 residues. V was pared by 6 bases and J by 7 bases, with 13 bases between. This CDR3 is CASSTGKRNIQYF. The CDR3 DNA sequence: TGTGCCAGCAGCACAGGGAAGAGGAACATTCAGTACTTC.

This rearrangement joins TRBV5-1 to TRBJ2-3, with D perhaps matching TRBD2 (6 bases). V shed 4 bases and J shed 3 bases, with 12 bases lying between them. Germline lookup yields CDR1 SGHRS and CDR2 YFSETQ. The CDR3 loop spans 14 amino acids. The CDR3 sequence: CASSTWTMTDTQYF. DNA of the CDR3: TGCGCCAGCAGCACCTGGACTATGACAGATACGCAGTATTTT.

The V and J genes are TRBV7-3 and TRBJ2-1; 7 bases map to TRBD1. The CDR3 runs to 15 residues. CDR1 is SGHTA and CDR2 is FQGTGA in the germline V gene. Losses at the gene ends were 5 bases for V and 6 bases for J; bases not matched to a gene: 10. The CDR3 DNA sequence: TGTGCCAGCAGCCCAGACAGGGCGCGGAGCAATGAGCAGTTCTTC. Protein product: CASSPDRARSNEQFF.

The chain is built from TRBV2 and TRBJ1-4; D not resolved. V was clipped by 1 base and J by 9 bases, with 0 bases between them. Germline V gives CDR1 SNHLY, CDR2 FYNNEI. The CDR3 has 10 residues. The CDR3 coding sequence is TGTGCCAGCAGTGAAGAAAAACTGTTTTTT. Protein product: CASSEEKLFF.

The gene calls are TRBV11-2 and TRBJ1-6, with a tentative D call TRBD1 (6 bases). In germline, CDR1 is SGHAT, CDR2 FQNNGV. CDR3 length equals 15 residues. V was pared by 5 bases and J by 9 bases, with 17 bases between. CDR3 region: CASSAILGGGSPLHF. The DNA for the CDR3 is TGTGCCAGCAGCGCCATACTCGGGGGCGGTTCACCCCTCCACTTT.

The chain employs TRBV15 and TRBJ1-3; D may be TRBD1 (5 bases). The CDR3 extends over 16 amino acids. V was trimmed by 0 bases and J by 2 bases, leaving 11 bases between them. The germline CDR1 and CDR2 sequences are LNHNV and YYDKDF (reference sequence). As DNA, the CDR3 is TGTGCCACCAGCAGAGATCTGGGGGGAGCTGGAAACACCATATATTTT. Its translation is CATSRDLGGAGNTIYF. Full variable domain (missing parts from reference TRBV15 and TRBJ1-3): DAMVIQNPRYQVTQFGKPVTLSCSQTLNHNVMYWYQQKSSQAPKLLFHYYDKDFNNEADTPDNFQSRRPNTSFCFLDIRSPGLGDTAMYLCATSRDLGGAGNTIYFGEGSWLTVV.

The genes are TRBV5-1 and TRBJ2-2; D might be TRBD2 (5 bases). Germline values: CDR1 SGHRS, CDR2 YFSETQ. V gave up 5 bases and J gave up 1 base, with 9 bases separating them. The CDR3 has 14 amino acids. The chain's CDR3 is CASREGQNTGELFF. The CDR3 region has the DNA TGCGCCAGCAGAGAGGGCCAGAACACCGGGGAGCTGTTTTTT.

This rearrangement joins TRBV6-4 to TRBJ2-1; D ambiguous. Trimming removed 2 bases from V and 6 bases from J, with 11 bases in between. Germline CDR1 and CDR2: MRHNA and SNTAGT. The CDR3 runs 14 residues. The CDR3 nucleotides are TGTGCCAGCAGTGACACCACCGGTGCCAATGAGCAGTTCTTC. Amino acid sequence: CASSDTTGANEQFF.

This chain links TRBV7-8 with TRBJ2-3; tentative D call: TRBD2 (7 bases). The V end was cut by 0 bases, the J end by 7 bases, with 11 bases between. In germline, CDR1 is SGHVS, CDR2 FQNEAQ. The CDR3 sequence is 14 residues long. CDR3 bases: TGTGCCAGCAGCTTAGCGGGAGGGGGGAATACGCAGTATTTT. Residues: CASSLAGGGNTQYF.

This clone showed up just a few times. The chain links TRBV11-2 to TRBJ2-7; 7 positions agree with TRBD1. Trimming at V came to 3 bases and at J to 4 bases, leaving 6 bases not matched to a gene. The CDR3 has 14 residues. Germline CDR1 and CDR2: SGHAT and FQNNGV. The CDR3 region is CASSFLWDSYEQYF. CDR3 DNA sequence: TGTGCCAGCAGCTTTCTATGGGACAGTTACGAGCAGTACTTC.

The chain has TRBV19 and TRBJ2-1; either TRBD1 or TRBD2 may fit D (5 bases each). Trimming removed 4 bases at V and 1 base at J, with 14 bases between. CDR3 length: 16 amino acids. CDR1 is LNHDA and CDR2 is SQIVND in the germline V gene (reference sequence). The CDR3 protein is CASSTGTGSSYNEQFF. The CDR3 DNA reads as TGTGCCAGTAGTACGGGGACGGGGAGTTCCTACAATGAGCAGTTCTTC.

This chain uses TRBV7-7 with TRBJ2-2; no reliable D call. There are 13 residues in the CDR3. Trimming took 4 bases from V and 1 from J, leaving 4 bases between them. Germline values: CDR1 SSHAT, CDR2 FNYEAQ (reference sequence). The CDR3 DNA reads TGTGCCAGCAGCTCCCTGAACACCGGGGAGCTGTTTTTT. Amino acid sequence: CASSSLNTGELFF.

The chain employs TRBV11-2 and TRBJ2-1, with D possibly TRBD2 on 5 matching bases. Trimming left V 1 base short and J 7 bases short, with 14 bases between. Germline V CDR1 and CDR2: SGHAT, FQNNGV. CDR3 length: 15 amino acids. In nucleotides, the CDR3 is TGTGCCAGCAGCTTAGTTCCGGAAACGGGGAATGAGCAGTTCTTC. This sequence encodes CASSLVPETGNEQFF.

The genes are TRBV6-5 and TRBJ2-7, with D hard to call. CDR3 length: 14 residues. The V gene lost 0 bases and the J gene lost 1 base, with 7 bases spanning the gap. Germline values: CDR1 MNHEY, CDR2 SVGAGI. This CDR3 reads CASSYSLGSYEQYF. CDR3 coding DNA: TGTGCCAGCAGTTACTCCCTGGGGTCCTACGAGCAGTACTTC.

This clone has just one count. The V and J genes are TRBV4-1 and TRBJ2-7; D perhaps matches TRBD2 (6 bases). Deletions cut 1 base from V and 6 bases from J, with 16 bases between. Germline V lookup: CDR1 MGHRA, CDR2 YSYEKL. The CDR3 has 15 residues. This CDR3 is CASSQVASAPIEQYF. CDR3 bases: TGCGCCAGCAGCCAAGTGGCTAGCGCCCCGATCGAGCAGTACTTC.

V and J are TRBV29-1 and TRBJ1-2, with 8 positions matching TRBD1. Trimming took 6 bases from V and 8 from J; bases not matched to a gene: 11. Per the germline V gene, CDR1 is SQVTM and CDR2 is ANQGSEA. The CDR3 sequence is 13 residues long. CDR3 amino acids: CSVDDRGGRGYTF. The CDR3 DNA reads TGCAGCGTGGATGACAGGGGTGGCAGAGGCTACACCTTC. Supplemented by reference TRBV29-1 and TRBJ1-2, the full variable domain reads SAVISQKPSRDICQRGTSLTIQCQVDSQVTMMFWYRQQPGQSLTLIATANQGSEATYESGFVIDKFPISRPNLTFSTLTVSNMSPEDSSIYLCSVDDRGGRGYTFGSGTRLTVV.

CDR3 loop: CASSYYSGANVLTF. In DNA, the CDR3 is TGCGCCAGCAGCTACTACTCTGGGGCCAACGTCCTGACTTTC. The chain is built from TRBV5-1 and TRBJ2-6; D gene ambiguous. This CDR3 spans 14 amino acids. Germline V gene lookup returns CDR1 SGHRS and CDR2 YFSETQ. V dropped 3 bases and J dropped 0 bases, with 4 bases sitting between them.

The chain uses TRBV29-1 and TRBJ2-7; no definite D call. V lost 4 bases and J 0 bases, leaving 4 bases between the germline ends. The CDR3 contains 11 residues. CDR1 SQVTM and CDR2 ANQGSEA come from the germline V gene. The CDR3 here is CSVASSYEQYF. The CDR3 DNA is TGCAGCGTTGCTAGCTCCTACGAGCAGTACTTC.

V usage is TRBV28 and J usage is TRBJ1-1; D remains unclear. V gave up 2 bases and J gave up 7 bases, with 8 bases separating them. The germline V gene has CDR1 MDHEN and CDR2 SYDVKM. CDR3 length: 12 residues. DNA for the CDR3: TGTGCCAGCAGTTTAAGCAGGAATGAAGCTTTCTTT. Amino acids: CASSLSRNEAFF.

The chain has TRBV7-9 and TRBJ2-7; 14 bases line up with TRBD2. Trimming removed 5 bases from V and 0 bases from J; junction bases left unmatched: 9. In germline, CDR1 is SEHNR, CDR2 FQNEAQ (reference sequence). This CDR3 has 18 amino acids. The CDR3: CASSLGLAGGDSSYEQYF. The CDR3 coding sequence is TGTGCCAGCAGCCTCGGACTAGCGGGAGGCGACAGCTCCTACGAGCAGTACTTC. The variable domain in full, with the rest retrieved from reference TRBV7-9 and TRBJ2-7, is DTGVSQNPRHKITKRGQNVTFRCDPISEHNRLYWYRQTLGQGPEFLTYFQNEAQLEKSRLLSDRFSAERPKGSFSTLEIQRTEQGDSAMYLCASSLGLAGGDSSYEQYFGPGTRLTVT.

V is TRBV10-3 and J is TRBJ1-2, with a weak D call TRBD1 (6 bases). This CDR3 has 14 amino acids. Germline CDR1 reads ENHRY; CDR2 reads SYGVKD. V gave up 5 bases and J gave up 6 bases, with 16 bases separating them. Here the CDR3 DNA reads TGTGCCATCAGTCCCCAAAACACAGGGCATGGCTACACCTTC. This sequence encodes CAISPQNTGHGYTF.

The rearrangement joins TRBV6-5 to TRBJ2-7, with a possible D match to TRBD2 (5 bases). Looked up from germline, CDR1 is MNHEY and CDR2 is SVGAGI. The CDR3 is 11 residues long. The V end was cut by 4 bases, the J end by 7 bases, with 8 bases between. The CDR3, as DNA: TGTGCCAGCAGTTTCGACTATGAGCAGTACTTC. Translation gives CASSFDYEQYF.

This chain uses TRBV5-1 with TRBJ1-1; D ambiguous. Germline V CDR1 and CDR2: SGHRS, YFSETQ. Trimming removed 1 base at V and 1 base at J, with 5 bases between. CDR3 length: 13 residues. The CDR3 nucleotides are TGCGCCAGCAGCTTGTTTGGGAACACTGAAGCTTTCTTT. Protein sequence: CASSLFGNTEAFF.